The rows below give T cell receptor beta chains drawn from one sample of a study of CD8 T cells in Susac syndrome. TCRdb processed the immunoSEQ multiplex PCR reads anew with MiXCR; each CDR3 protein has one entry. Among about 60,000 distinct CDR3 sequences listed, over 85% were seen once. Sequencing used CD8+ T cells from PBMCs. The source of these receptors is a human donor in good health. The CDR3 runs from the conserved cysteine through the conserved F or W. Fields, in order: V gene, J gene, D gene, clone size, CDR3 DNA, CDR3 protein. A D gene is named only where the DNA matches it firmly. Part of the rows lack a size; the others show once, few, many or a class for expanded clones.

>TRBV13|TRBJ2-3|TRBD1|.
TGTGCCAGCAGTTGGGGGACAGGGGGCGTAAAAGATACGCAGTATTTT
CASSWGTGGVKDTQYF
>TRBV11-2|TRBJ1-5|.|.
TGTGCCAGCAGCCAACCCGGAAGCAATCAGCCCCAGCATTTT
CASSQPGSNQPQHF
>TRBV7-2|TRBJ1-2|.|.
TGTGCCAGCACCCCGGCCAGTTTCTATGGCTACACCTTC
CASTPASFYGYTF
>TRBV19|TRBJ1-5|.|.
TGTGCCAGTAGCCAAGGCGAGGGTAGTCAGCCCCAGCATTTT
CASSQGEGSQPQHF
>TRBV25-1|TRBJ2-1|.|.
TGTGCCAGCAGTGAATGTGGGATCTTTGCCCAATTTGATGAGCAGTTCTTC
CASSECGIFAQFDEQFF
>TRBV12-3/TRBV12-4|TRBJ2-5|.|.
TGTGCCAGCAGTCTAGGCAGCCGGGGGACCCAGTACTTC
CASSLGSRGTQYF
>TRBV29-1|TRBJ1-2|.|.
TGCAGCGTTGAAGTTGGGGATGGCTACACCTTC
CSVEVGDGYTF
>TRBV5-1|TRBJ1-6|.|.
TGCGCCAGCACCCCTCGAACAGGGATTTCTTCACCCCTCCACTTT
CASTPRTGISSPLHF
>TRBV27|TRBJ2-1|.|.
TGTGCCAGCAGTTTATCCGGATGGGGGCAGTTCTTC
CASSLSGWGQFF
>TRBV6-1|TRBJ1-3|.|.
TGTGCCAGCAGTCTCGCCAGCCCGGGCTCTGGAAACACCATATATTTT
CASSLASPGSGNTIYF
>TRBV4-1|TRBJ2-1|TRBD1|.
TGCGCCAGCAGCCAAGATCCCGGACAGGGCACGGATGAGCAGTTCTTC
CASSQDPGQGTDEQFF
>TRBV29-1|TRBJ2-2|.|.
TGCAGCGCCCGGGGCGCGAACACCGGGGAGCTGTTTTTT
CSARGANTGELFF
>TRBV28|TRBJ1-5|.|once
TGTGCCAGCAGTCCTCAAGGGGGCAATCAGCCCCAGCATTTT
CASSPQGGNQPQHF
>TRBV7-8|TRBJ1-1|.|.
TGTGCCAGCAGCTTAGACTATCGGGAGGGCACTGAAGCTTTCTTT
CASSLDYREGTEAFF
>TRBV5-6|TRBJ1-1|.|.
TGTGCCAGCAGCTTCCGAAGGGCCAGGCTAGGGATGAACACTGAAGCTTTCTTT
CASSFRRARLGMNTEAFF
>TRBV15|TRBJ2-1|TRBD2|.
TGTGCCACCAGCGGAACTAGCGGGGGCTACAATGAGCAGTTCTTC
CATSGTSGGYNEQFF
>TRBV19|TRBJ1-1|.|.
TGTGCCAGTAGTGCCCAGGGAGAAACTGAAGCTTTCTTT
CASSAQGETEAFF
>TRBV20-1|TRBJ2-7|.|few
TGCAGTGCTAGAGACCCAGACTGGGTAGCCTACGAGCAGTACTTC
CSARDPDWVAYEQYF
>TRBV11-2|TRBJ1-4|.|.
TGTGCCAGCAGCTTGGGCAGGGAAAATGAAAAACTGTTTTTT
CASSLGRENEKLFF
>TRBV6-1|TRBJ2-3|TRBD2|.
TGTGCCAGCAGTGAGATTGGCGGGGGGGCCCCAGATACGCAGTATTTT
CASSEIGGGAPDTQYF
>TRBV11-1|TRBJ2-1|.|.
TGTGCCAGCAGCGACCACCCAGGGGCTTACTACAATGAGCAGTTCTTC
CASSDHPGAYYNEQFF
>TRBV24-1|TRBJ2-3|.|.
TGTGCCACCAGTGATTTGAGCACAGATACGCAGTATTTT
CATSDLSTDTQYF